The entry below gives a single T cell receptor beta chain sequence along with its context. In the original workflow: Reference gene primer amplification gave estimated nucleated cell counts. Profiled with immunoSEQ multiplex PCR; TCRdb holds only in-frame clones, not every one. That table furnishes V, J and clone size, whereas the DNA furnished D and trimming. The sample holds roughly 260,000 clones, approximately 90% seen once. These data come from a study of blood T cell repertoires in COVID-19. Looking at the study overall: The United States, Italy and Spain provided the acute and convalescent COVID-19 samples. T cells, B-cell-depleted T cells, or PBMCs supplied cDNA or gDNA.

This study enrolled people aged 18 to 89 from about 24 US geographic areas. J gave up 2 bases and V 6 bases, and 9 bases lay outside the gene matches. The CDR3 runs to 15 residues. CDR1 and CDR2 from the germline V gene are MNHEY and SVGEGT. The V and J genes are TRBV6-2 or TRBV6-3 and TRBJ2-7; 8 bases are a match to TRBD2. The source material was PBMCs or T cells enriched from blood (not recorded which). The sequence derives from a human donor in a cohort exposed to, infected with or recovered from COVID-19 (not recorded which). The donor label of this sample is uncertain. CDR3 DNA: TGTGCCAGCAGCTCGAAGCGGGGGCCGGCCTACGAGCAGTACTTC. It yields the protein CASSSKRGPAYEQYF.